The subject of this entry is one T cell receptor (beta chain). Its antigen is not identified. This entry is derived from a study of T cells expressing NK-cell markers. CDR1 is MDHEN, CDR2 SYDVKM, per germline. CDR3 length: 15 amino acids. Study outcomes and limitations: These clonotypes, the leaders elsewhere, also led the CD3+CD56-NKG2C+ fraction in a handful of donors. In about six donors, dominant NKG2C+ clonotypes were about 1.0-7.5% of CD8+ T cells.

TCRdb re-called the 5' RACE reads and shows each CDR3 protein once, DNA omitted. This sample's table has almost 450,000 distinct CDR3 sequences. The source material was blood T cells: a sorted CD56 or NKG2C T cell subset, CD4+ or CD8+ T cells, or bulk PBMC T cells (not recorded which). The chain recombines TRBV28 with TRBJ2-7; the D gene TCRdb calls, TRBD1, cannot be checked with no DNA. The sequence came from a woman between 18 and 70 years old in good health. CDR3 sequence: CASSFSRVSSYEQYF.